The TCR beta chain under discussion was sequenced for a study of post-analysis software for immune sequencing data. Study conclusions and caveats: Included in a set of a few TRBV segments more frequent in patients than controls were TRBV5-6, TRBV5-1 and TRBV20-1.

From germline, CDR1 is LGHDT and CDR2 YNNKEL (reference sequence). This CDR3 has 11 amino acids. For this clonotype: The antigen is unknown.

Unique molecular identifiers had been added to the TCR beta cDNA libraries. Each batch of about 0.95 to 11 million T cells produced roughly 450,000 cDNA molecules. Each CDR3 protein is one row after TCRdb ran MiXCR on the PCR reads. The sample has 800,000 to 950,000 distinct CDR3 sequences, approximately 57% seen once. The chain couples TRBV3-1 to TRBJ2-7; D might be TRBD1 (5 bases). The J call may be in error: the DNA end matches TRBJ2-5 better. Sequencing used blood. The sequence was collected from a girl aged 5 to 17 with multiple sclerosis. CDR3 DNA sequence: TGTGCCAGCAGCCAACAGGGGACCCAGTACTTC. Translation gives CASSQQGTQYF.